This TCR beta chain was observed in a study of shared clonotypes between healthy human individuals. Study-level information: Each donor contributed plates that comprised three CD4 naive, three CD4 memory, two CD8 naive and one CD8 memory. Study-wide results and caveats: The authors sampled blood alone, and tissue repertoires likely differ.

Unmatched junction bases numbered 4, after V lost 2 bases and J lost 1 base. Germline CDR1 reads SGHRS; CDR2 reads YFSETQ. The CDR3 is made up of 16 amino acids. At a deep level, the assay was run. The authors' processing: Junction-only sequences produced by ImmunoSEQ had no quality scores, so filtering differed. TCRdb's table, derived via immunoSEQ multiplex PCR, lists solely in-frame clones and lacks some. V and J calls plus clone size are reproduced from that table; the DNA served to infer D and trimming. The sample consists of roughly 700,000 clones, approximately 79% of them appearing once. Remarks on this clone: Its antigen is not known.

The source of this sequence is a woman in her twenties or thirties in good health. Sequencing was done on a sample of memory CD4+ T cells sorted from blood. The subset here: CD45RA-negative fraction. The chain employs TRBV5-1 and TRBJ2-2, with 8 bases fitting TRBD2. CDR3 in amino acids: CASSFTSGVNTGELFF. The CDR3 DNA reads TGCGCCAGCAGCTTTACTAGCGGAGTGAACACCGGGGAGCTGTTTTTT.